This T cell receptor (beta chain) emerged from a study of identifying expanded T cells in peripheral blood. Findings of the study overall: Clone count variance between approximately 2-week samples rose with total template count. Technical replicates showed around 1.1 changed clones; approximately two weeks roughly 16; four weeks 19.

A remark on this clone: The antigen is not known.

Clones were sequenced by immunoSEQ multiplex PCR, and TCRdb holds only the in-frame ones, with some missing. The sample records about 90,000 clones, 70% to 90% being singletons. During the collection period, no donor immune events like infections were recorded. This sequence originates from a person aged 18-70 years in good health. Sequenced sample: blood.

The CDR3 region is CASSLVGQTNYGYTF. DNA for the CDR3: TGTGCCAGCAGCTTAGTTGGACAGACTAACTATGGCTACACCTTC. The gene calls are TRBV7-9 and TRBJ1-2; tentative D call: TRBD1 (6 bases). The CDR3 spans 15 residues. V lost 1 base and J 0 bases, leaving 9 bases between the germline ends. CDR1 SEHNR and CDR2 FQNEAQ come from the germline V gene (reference sequence).